Listed below are T cell receptor beta chains from one sample, sequenced in a study of CD8 T cells in ankylosing spondylitis. Each CDR3 protein is one row after TCRdb ran MiXCR on the 5' RACE reads. Of 250,000 to 350,000 distinct CDR3 sequences in the sample, under 25% were seen once. Sequenced input: blood, either unsorted or a sorted T cell fraction (not recorded which). Source of these receptors: a female donor with ankylosing spondylitis or in good health (not recorded which). Both conserved end residues are part of each CDR3. The D gene is left open where the match is weak. Clone size is given for some rows only: seen once, a few or many times, or a class if the clone is expanded.

v_gene	abundance	j_gene	d_gene	CDR3aa	CDR3nt
TRBV20-1	many	TRBJ1-2	.	CSAQTAPGVDYTF	TGCAGTGCCCAGACAGCGCCTGGGGTTGACTACACCTTC
TRBV20-1	many	TRBJ2-1	TRBD2	CSARKTSGRNEQFF	TGCAGTGCTAGAAAAACTAGCGGGAGGAATGAGCAGTTCTTC
TRBV2	.	TRBJ1-1	.	CASSGQAVKNTEAFF	TGTGCCAGCAGTGGACAGGCCGTGAAGAACACTGAAGCTTTCTTT
TRBV10-1	.	TRBJ2-1	TRBD2	CASSELGLAGGSLEEQFF	TGCGCCAGCAGTGAGCTCGGACTAGCGGGAGGGTCCCTAGAGGAGCAGTTCTTC
TRBV7-2	.	TRBJ1-6	.	CASSLPSGGWSNSPLHF	TGTGCCAGCAGCCTACCCTCGGGAGGCTGGTCGAATTCACCCCTCCACTTT
TRBV21-1	.	TRBJ2-3	.	CASSKKVPEGTDTQYF	TGTGCCAGCAGCAAAAAGGTCCCCGAGGGCACAGATACGCAGTATTTT
TRBV5-6	few	TRBJ2-1	TRBD2	CASSLVGSGTYNEQFF	TGTGCCAGCAGCTTGGTCGGTAGCGGGACGTACAATGAGCAGTTCTTC
TRBV2	.	TRBJ2-2	.	CASSPGFRELFF	TGTGCCAGCAGCCCGGGTTTTCGGGAGCTGTTTTTT
TRBV5-6	.	TRBJ2-1	.	CASFEGGVYNEQFF	TGTGCCAGCTTCGAGGGGGGAGTATACAATGAGCAGTTCTTC
TRBV29-1	many	TRBJ2-3	.	CSVVVGGATDTQYF	TGCAGCGTTGTGGTTGGGGGGGCGACAGATACGCAGTATTTT
TRBV20-1	few	TRBJ2-7	TRBD2	CSARKLAGYSYEQYF	TGCAGTGCTAGAAAACTAGCGGGGTACTCCTACGAGCAGTACTTC
TRBV7-2	.	TRBJ1-5	TRBD1	CASSQQGTQPQHF	TGTGCCAGCAGCCAACAGGGGACTCAGCCCCAGCATTTT
TRBV7-8	.	TRBJ1-1	.	CASSPKGGAEAFF	TGTGCCAGCAGCCCCAAGGGGGGGGCTGAAGCTTTCTTT
TRBV11-1	few	TRBJ2-7	.	CASSLGTSGPRSSYEQYF	TGTGCCAGCAGCTTAGGGACGAGCGGGCCCCGGAGCTCCTACGAGCAGTACTTC
TRBV6-9	.	TRBJ1-2	.	CASSFPYRVQGYTF	TGTGCCAGCAGTTTCCCCTACAGGGTACAAGGCTACACCTTC
TRBV6-1	few	TRBJ2-5	.	CASRTSRGGKETQYF	TGTGCCAGCAGAACCTCTAGAGGCGGCAAAGAGACCCAGTACTTC
TRBV20-1	few	TRBJ1-5	.	CSARQGGQPQHF	TGCAGTGCTAGGCAGGGCGGTCAGCCCCAGCATTTT
TRBV2	few	TRBJ2-3	.	CASSESGFLTDTQYF	TGTGCCAGCAGTGAATCAGGCTTTCTCACAGATACGCAGTATTTT
TRBV7-2	.	TRBJ2-3	.	CASSLRQGGDTQYF	TGTGCCAGCAGCTTACGGCAGGGGGGAGATACGCAGTATTTT
TRBV5-1	.	TRBJ2-1	.	CASSFGLLNEQFF	TGCGCCAGCAGCTTCGGACTACTCAATGAGCAGTTCTTC
TRBV20-1	.	TRBJ2-1	.	CSTPDYNNEQFF	TGCAGTACTCCGGACTATAACAATGAGCAGTTCTTC
TRBV5-6	.	TRBJ2-2	.	CASSSPVGELFF	TGTGCCAGCAGCAGCCCAGTCGGGGAGCTGTTTTTT
TRBV20-1	.	TRBJ2-5	TRBD2	CSARKPGLAGPGETQYF	TGCAGTGCTAGAAAGCCGGGACTAGCGGGACCGGGGGAGACCCAGTACTTC
TRBV4-3	few	TRBJ2-2	TRBD1	CASSRQDTAQGSTGELFF	TGCGCCAGCAGCCGCCAAGATACAGCACAGGGGAGCACCGGGGAGCTGTTTTTT
TRBV29-1	.	TRBJ2-3	TRBD2	CSVRTRTTDTQYF	TGCAGCGTTAGGACTAGAACCACAGATACGCAGTATTTT
TRBV12-3/TRBV12-4	few	TRBJ2-7	TRBD2	CASSLYREGSYEQYF	TGTGCCAGCAGCCTTTATCGGGAGGGCTCCTACGAGCAGTACTTC
TRBV12-3/TRBV12-4	few	TRBJ2-2	.	CASSFRGAQTGELFF	TGTGCCAGCAGTTTTAGGGGGGCGCAGACCGGGGAGCTGTTTTTT
TRBV10-3	few	TRBJ2-1	TRBD2	CAISDMRGAGSSYNEQFF	TGTGCCATCAGCGACATGAGGGGAGCGGGGAGCTCCTACAATGAGCAGTTCTTC
TRBV20-1	few	TRBJ2-3	TRBD2	CSALTRDYYTDTQYF	TGCAGTGCTCTGACCCGGGACTACTACACAGATACGCAGTATTTT
TRBV20-1	.	TRBJ2-7	TRBD2	CSARLAGAPYEQYF	TGCAGTGCTAGATTAGCGGGAGCCCCGTACGAGCAGTACTTC
TRBV27	.	TRBJ1-2	.	CASREWGGASGGYTF	TGTGCCAGCAGGGAATGGGGGGGGGCATCGGGTGGCTACACCTTC
TRBV11-2	.	TRBJ1-2	.	CASSSGVGGGYTF	TGTGCCAGCAGCTCCGGGGTAGGCGGAGGCTACACCTTC
TRBV7-2	.	TRBJ2-5	TRBD2	CASSLSGGGGETQYF	TGTGCCAGCAGCCTGAGCGGGGGGGGTGGGGAGACCCAGTACTTC
TRBV7-9	many	TRBJ2-7	TRBD1	CASSNRGSYEQYF	TGTGCCAGCAGCAACAGGGGGTCCTACGAGCAGTACTTC
TRBV20-1	.	TRBJ2-5	.	CSAGGRGAQETQYF	TGCAGTGCTGGGGGGCGGGGAGCCCAAGAGACCCAGTACTTC
TRBV6-5	many	TRBJ1-6	.	CASSYSPSRNSPLHF	TGTGCCAGCAGTTACTCCCCTTCGAGGAATTCACCCCTCCACTTT
TRBV20-1	few	TRBJ1-1	.	CSATRLGGTEAFF	TGCAGTGCTACACGACTGGGCGGCACTGAAGCTTTCTTT
TRBV3-1	many	TRBJ2-1	.	CASSQIGTSREQFF	TGTGCCAGCAGCCAGATTGGTACTTCCCGTGAGCAGTTCTTC
TRBV6-5	.	TRBJ2-7	.	CASSYSSQSGYEQYF	TGTGCCAGCAGTTACTCGAGTCAAAGCGGTTACGAGCAGTACTTC
TRBV6-5	.	TRBJ1-1	TRBD1	CASSHRGGDTEAFF	TGTGCCAGCAGTCACAGGGGAGGGGACACTGAAGCTTTCTTT
TRBV28	once	TRBJ2-5	.	CASSTLWGERETQYF	TGTGCCAGCAGTACCCTCTGGGGGGAGAGAGAGACCCAGTACTTC
TRBV29-1	.	TRBJ1-1	.	CSAGRGGGQAFF	TGCAGCGCCGGGAGGGGGGGAGGTCAAGCTTTCTTT
TRBV7-2	.	TRBJ2-3	TRBD2	CASSKTSGTDTQYF	TGTGCCAGCAGTAAGACTAGCGGAACAGATACGCAGTATTTT
TRBV24-1	.	TRBJ2-1	TRBD2	CATGGSRNEQFF	TGTGCCACCGGCGGGAGTAGGAATGAGCAGTTCTTC
TRBV20-1	.	TRBJ1-4	.	CSASVNEKLFF	TGCAGTGCTAGCGTGAATGAAAAACTGTTTTTT
TRBV11-2	few	TRBJ2-5	.	CASSLGRPRPQETQYF	TGTGCCAGCAGCTTAGGTCGGCCGAGGCCCCAAGAGACCCAGTACTTC
TRBV20-1	.	TRBJ2-1	TRBD2	CSAPPSGRNEQFF	TGCAGTGCCCCCCCCAGCGGGAGGAATGAGCAGTTCTTC
TRBV12-3/TRBV12-4	many	TRBJ2-1	TRBD1	CASRGRGRYNEQFF	TGTGCCAGCAGGGGCAGGGGGCGTTACAATGAGCAGTTCTTC
TRBV7-2	many	TRBJ2-7	.	CASSFGIPPYEQYF	TGTGCCAGCAGCTTCGGGATACCCCCCTACGAGCAGTACTTC
TRBV20-1	many	TRBJ2-7	.	CSARASSREQYF	TGCAGTGCTAGAGCTAGCTCTCGAGAGCAGTACTTC
TRBV25-1	.	TRBJ2-7	.	CASSVAVTPYEQYF	TGTGCCAGCAGTGTAGCTGTAACCCCTTACGAGCAGTACTTC
TRBV6-5	few	TRBJ2-5	.	CASSYSGGAGQETQYF	TGTGCCAGCAGTTACTCAGGGGGCGCGGGGCAAGAGACCCAGTACTTC
TRBV4-3	few	TRBJ2-7	TRBD2	CASSQEMMLAGYYEQYF	TGCGCCAGCAGCCAAGAAATGATGCTAGCGGGCTATTACGAGCAGTACTTC
TRBV29-1	many	TRBJ2-7	TRBD2	CSVRSGRAYEQYF	TGCAGCGTCCGAAGCGGGAGAGCCTACGAGCAGTACTTC